This TCR beta chain was captured by sequencing in a study of metastatic and nonmetastatic thyroid tumors. Across the study: Thyroid patients, malignant and benign, had repertoires compared across blood and tumor or nodule tissue.

Germline V gives CDR1 MNHNS, CDR2 SASEGT. The CDR3 has 15 residues. About this clone: As yet, its antigen is unknown. Compared with germline, one end of the junction differs, possibly owing to a read error.

Patients had received no treatment of any kind before thyroid surgery. Study-wide results and caveats: Versus benign nodules, malignant thyroid tumors reportedly had significantly higher TCR beta diversity, in blood and tumor.

In the original workflow: A distant-metastasis classifier for papillary thyroid cancer was built using CDR3 differences across clinicopathological groups. TCRdb re-called the PCR reads via MiXCR. The V and J calls come from TCRdb's annotation, not from the publication. This table has tens of thousands of clones, approximately 25% appearing once. V usage is TRBV6-1 and J usage is TRBJ1-2; D not certain. The sample was tumor tissue. This sequence was found in a female donor with papillary thyroid cancer or a benign thyroid nodule (not recorded which). Some clones in this sample may be carry-over from other donors' samples. The CDR3 sequence is CASSEALGADYGHTF. CDR3 coding DNA: TGTGCCAGCAGTGAAGCACTGGGCGCGGACTATGGCCACACCTTC.